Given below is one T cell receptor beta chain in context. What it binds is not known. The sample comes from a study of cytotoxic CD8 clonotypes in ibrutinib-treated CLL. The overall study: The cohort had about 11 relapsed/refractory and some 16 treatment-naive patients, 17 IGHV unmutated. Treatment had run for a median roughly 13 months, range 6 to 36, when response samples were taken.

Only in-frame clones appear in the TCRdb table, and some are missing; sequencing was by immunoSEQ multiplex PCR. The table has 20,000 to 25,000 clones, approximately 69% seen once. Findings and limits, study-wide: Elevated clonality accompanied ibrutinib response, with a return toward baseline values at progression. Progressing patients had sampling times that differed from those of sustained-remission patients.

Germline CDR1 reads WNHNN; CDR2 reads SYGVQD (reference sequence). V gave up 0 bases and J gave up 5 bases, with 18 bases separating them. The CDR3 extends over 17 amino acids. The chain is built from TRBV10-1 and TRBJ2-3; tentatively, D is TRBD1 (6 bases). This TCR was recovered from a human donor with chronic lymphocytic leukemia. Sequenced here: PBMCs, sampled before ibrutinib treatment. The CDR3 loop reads CASSESRPGQAIDTQYF. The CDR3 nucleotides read TGCGCCAGCAGTGAGTCGAGGCCGGGACAAGCTATAGATACGCAGTATTTT.